Listed below are T cell receptor beta chains from one sample, sequenced in a study of blood T cell repertoires in COVID-19. Only in-frame clones appear in the TCRdb table, and some are missing; sequencing was by immunoSEQ multiplex PCR. The data show around 190,000 clones, about 83% seen once. Sequencing input: PBMCs or T cells enriched from blood (not recorded which). The receptors derive from a woman in her thirties who had been exposed to COVID-19. Each CDR3 is given with its conserved first and last residue. Fields, in order: V gene, D gene, CDR3 protein. D genes are given only for firm matches.

TRBV7-3 | TRBD2 | CASSSGGLNNEQFF
TRBV19 | TRBD1 | CASEPGQGAGGYTF
TRBV19 | - | CASRGGAWETQYF
TRBV23-1 | TRBD2 | CASSQIFSGGVSTDTQYF
TRBV12-3/TRBV12-4 | - | CASSFGSVQPQHF
TRBV9 | - | CASSPHHRDDYGYTF
TRBV24-1 | TRBD1 | CATSVGQGSGNTIYF
TRBV2 | - | CASRPGNSPLHF
TRBV29-1 | TRBD1 | CSEGPFPGQGAGGYTF
TRBV18 | - | CASSPVKPGGGSTIYF
TRBV5-4 | - | CASSLASNTEAFF
TRBV5-1 | TRBD1 | CASSLGTGLAGYTF
TRBV6-5 | TRBD1 | CASMTGQGAGYGYTF
TRBV19 | TRBD2 | CASSMASGGDEQFF
TRBV18 | - | CASSPWGQEAKNIQYF
TRBV19 | TRBD1 | CASQTDRGQETQYF
TRBV7-2 | - | CASSLGRGIGETQYF
TRBV2 | - | CASSDQGAFYGYTF
TRBV21-1 | - | CASSQPSTGLNTGELFF
TRBV7-6 | TRBD1 | CASSPRQGGGNEKLFF
TRBV29-1 | - | CSGYRGSYGYTF
TRBV3-1/TRBV3-2 | - | CASSHPPAQRVPDTQYF
TRBV11-2 | TRBD1 | CASSRTGGAASYEQYF
TRBV5-1 | - | CASSLSGSDNSPLHF
TRBV6-6 | - | CASSERVEQFF
TRBV19 | TRBD1 | CASSVGQGGTEKLFF
TRBV6-5 | - | CASSLQGNYGYTF
TRBV3-1/TRBV3-2 | - | CASRGQYQETQYF
TRBV4-3 | - | CASSQFRTVNYGYTF
TRBV5-4 | - | CASSLAASSPLHF
TRBV6-5 | TRBD2 | CATIPGLPGGEQFF
TRBV21-1 | - | CASSKGGGRTSPLHF
TRBV3-1/TRBV3-2 | TRBD2 | CASSQDKLAGGTRHEQFF
TRBV9 | TRBD2 | CASSPGLGRETQYF
TRBV2 | - | CARRGKGEEAFF
TRBV19 | - | CASSPPTDYYGYTF
TRBV7-9 | TRBD1 | CASSLRQGDEKLFF
TRBV7-9 | TRBD1 | CASSDRGMDEQYF
TRBV5-4 | - | CASSQPGLQETQYF
TRBV6-4 | TRBD2 | CASSPTSGGPSHAQYF
TRBV4-1 | TRBD1 | CASSPQGASSYNSPLHF
TRBV5-5 | - | CASSLIWRSYNSPLHF
TRBV14 | TRBD2 | CASSPDLAGGQYF
TRBV19 | - | CASSIGRGAGGAFF